The clone carrying this TCR beta chain has ten or more counts. The data were taken from a study of regulatory T cells in long-lasting Graves disease. Construction of TCR beta libraries relied on iRepertoire HTBI primers and on Arm-PCR targeting CDR3 regions. Each CDR3 protein gets one entry after TCRdb re-called the multiplex PCR reads with MiXCR. This sample carries 400,000 to 450,000 distinct CDR3 sequences, 14% to 15% of them seen once, and the ten largest clones take 15% to 20%. The CDR3 runs to 15 residues. Germline loops: CDR1 MDHEN, CDR2 SYDVKM. V gave up 6 bases and J gave up 0 bases, with 12 bases separating them. Time point denoted: newly diagnosed GD, antithyroid drugs for less than 3 months. Isolated PBMC RNA provided the starting material for the TCR library. Roughly 9 milliliters of peripheral blood were taken and placed in EDTA tubes. Separately, the same data were catalogued under a study of T cells in Graves' hyperthyroidism and ophthalmopathy.

The specimen was peripheral blood mononuclear cells (PBMCs), collected at new diagnosis, from a patient treated with antithyroid drugs. The TCR comes from a woman in her twenties or thirties with Graves disease. The rearrangement joins TRBV28 to TRBJ2-1, with D uncertain. DNA of the CDR3: TGTGCCAGCAGAGTAGACCTAAGCTCCTACAATGAGCAGTTCTTC. It encodes CASRVDLSSYNEQFF.